One sample yielded the 9 T cell receptor beta chains listed below, sequenced in a study of OX40 agonist ivuxolimab in advanced cancers. The receptor library was made with the immunoSEQ multiplex PCR assay. This is the immuneACCESS table as TCRdb keeps it, with only in-frame sequences that have V and J called. A part of the clones is gone; compared with another copy, unresolved V genes explain less than half, and the rest is unexplained. The sample table shows about 58,000 clones, and 83% are seen once. Around 3.3% of the sample belongs to the ten largest clones. The specimen was CD4+ or CD8+ T cells sorted from blood, collected in a trial of the OX40 agonist ivuxolimab. The receptors here all came from an adult with an advanced solid tumor such as melanoma, head and neck, liver or kidney cancer.

The CDR3 is CASSVEGHSYEQYF. The CDR3 nucleotides are TGTGCCAGCAGCGTAGAGGGACATTCCTACGAGCAGTACTTC. This chain uses TRBV9 with TRBJ2-7; D may be TRBD1 (6 bases). Germline CDR1 and CDR2: SGDLS and YYNGEE. Trimming removed 0 bases at V and 1 base at J, with 8 bases between. This CDR3 contains 14 residues.

V is TRBV5-1 and J is TRBJ2-2; no firm D call. The CDR3 runs 13 residues. V was clipped by 4 bases and J by 6 bases, with 10 bases between them. Germline CDR1 SGHRS, CDR2 YFSETQ. The CDR3 spells CASSLRGAGELFF. The DNA of the CDR3 is TGCGCCAGCAGCCTCCGAGGCGCCGGGGAGCTGTTTTTT.

The J gene is TRBJ1-2, the V gene TRBV28; tentative D call: TRBD1 (5 bases). Germline CDR1 reads MDHEN; CDR2 reads SYDVKM. The CDR3 runs to 16 residues. The V end was cut by 4 bases, the J end by 8 bases, with 23 bases between. Here the CDR3 DNA reads TGTGCCAGCAGTTCCCTGGGGACCGACGGCGGTGGGGGCTACACCTTC. Its protein is CASSSLGTDGGGGYTF.

This chain uses TRBV7-3 with TRBJ1-2; D gene unclear. The germline gives CDR1 SGHTA, CDR2 FQGTGA. The CDR3 sequence is 14 residues long. V was pared by 5 bases and J by 7 bases, with 17 bases between. The chain's CDR3 is CASSPGRSGSGYTF. CDR3 nucleotides: TGTGCCAGCAGCCCAGGAAGGTCCGGATCTGGCTACACCTTC. Looking up the rest from reference TRBV7-3 and TRBJ1-2 gives the full variable domain: GAGVSQTPSNKVTEKGKYVELRCDPISGHTALYWYRQSLGQGPEFLIYFQGTGAADDSGLPNDRFFAVRPEGSVSTLKIQRTERGDSAVYLCASSPGRSGSGYTFGSGTRLTVV.

The J gene is TRBJ1-5, the V gene TRBV18, with D possibly matching TRBD1 (5 bases). The germline V gene encodes CDR1 KGHSH and CDR2 LQKENI. Trimming stripped 4 bases from V and 1 base from J, with 14 bases between. This CDR3 is 16 amino acids long. The CDR3 is CASSQDPGDSNQPQHF. The CDR3 DNA is TGTGCCAGCTCACAGGATCCGGGGGACAGCAATCAGCCCCAGCATTTT.

Written as DNA, the CDR3 is TGTGCCTGGGCCTTGGACAGGGTAAATCAGCCCCAGCATTTT. It yields the protein CAWALDRVNQPQHF. The chain carries TRBV30 and TRBJ1-5; 8 bases fit TRBD1. V lost 5 bases, J lost 4 bases, and 7 bases stayed unmatched. Germline-derived CDR1 and CDR2 are GTSNPN and SVGIG (reference sequence). This CDR3 region has 14 residues.

The chain joins TRBV2 to TRBJ2-1; no reliable D call. The V end lost 5 bases, the J end lost 5 bases, and 7 bases lay between the germline ends. Germline V CDR1 and CDR2: SNHLY, FYNNEI. The CDR3 totals 12 residues. CDR3 region: CASSLEHNEQFF. The CDR3 bases are TGTGCCAGCAGTCTCGAGCACAATGAGCAGTTCTTC.

The gene calls are TRBV27 and TRBJ1-5; maybe TRBD1 (6 bases). CDR1 MNHEY and CDR2 SMNVEV come from the germline V gene (reference sequence). V lost 3 bases and J 1 base, leaving 7 bases between the germline ends. The CDR3 covers 14 residues. The CDR3 is CASSFRGSNQPQHF. CDR3 bases: TGTGCCAGCAGTTTTAGGGGGAGCAATCAGCCCCAGCATTTT.

This chain connects TRBV30 to TRBJ2-5, with D perhaps matching TRBD1 or TRBD2 (5 bases each). The CDR3 sequence is 16 residues long. With 0 bases removed from V and 4 bases from J, the gap between germline ends came to 18 bases. The germline V gene encodes CDR1 GTSNPN and CDR2 SVGIG (reference sequence). CDR3 bases: TGTGCCTGGAGTGTACAGTGGTCCGGGGCCGGAGAGACCCAGTACTTC. Amino acids: CAWSVQWSGAGETQYF.